The 7 T cell receptor beta chains in this list originate from one sample, sequenced in a study of cytomegalovirus exposure and HLA in healthy donors. Researchers ran the PCR with 60 Vbeta and 13 Jbeta primers. Data came from immunoSEQ multiplex PCR; TCRdb stores just in-frame clones and leaves some out. The profile shows 150,000 to 200,000 clones, roughly 80% of them singletons. The material sequenced was PBMCs. These TCRs come from a male donor in good health and CMV-seronegative.

The chain joins TRBV18 to TRBJ2-2; TRBD2 might be the D (5 bases). Trimming stripped 3 bases from V and 0 bases from J, with 8 bases between. Looked up from germline, CDR1 is KGHSH and CDR2 is LQKENI. This CDR3 has 15 residues. Here the CDR3 reads CASSPDGANTGELFF. CDR3 nucleotide sequence: TGTGCCAGCTCACCGGACGGGGCGAACACCGGGGAGCTGTTTTTT.

The rearrangement links TRBV4-1 to TRBJ1-6; weak D call: TRBD1 (5 bases). Trimming pared 1 base from V and 7 bases from J, leaving 11 bases between. The CDR3 is made up of 15 amino acids. CDR1 is MGHRA, CDR2 YSYEKL, per germline. CDR3 in DNA: TGCGCCAGCAGCCAAGTTGGAGGGGTGAATTCACCCCTCCACTTT. This encodes CASSQVGGVNSPLHF.

The rearrangement links TRBV11-1 to TRBJ1-5, with D unclear. The V gene lost 1 base and the J gene lost 5 bases, with 6 bases spanning the gap. The CDR3 runs 13 residues. Germline assignment: CDR1 SGHAT and CDR2 FQDESV (reference sequence). The DNA of the CDR3 is TGTGCCAGCAGCTTAGGGGCGTATCAGCCCCAGCATTTT. Amino acids: CASSLGAYQPQHF.

V is TRBV7-9 and J is TRBJ1-2; 10 nucleotides line up with TRBD1. The V segment lost 3 bases and the J segment 7 bases; nucleotides outside the gene matches: 5. The germline gives CDR1 SEHNR, CDR2 FQNEAQ (reference sequence). The CDR3 contains 14 residues. CDR3 bases: TGTGCCAGCAGCTTCGGGGACAGGGGCTCTGGCTACACCTTC. This sequence encodes CASSFGDRGSGYTF.

The J gene is TRBJ1-2, the V gene TRBV7-9; D is unclear. The CDR3 is 14 amino acids. Trimming pared 5 bases from V and 8 bases from J, leaving 18 bases between. CDR1 is SEHNR and CDR2 is FQNEAQ in the germline V gene (reference sequence). The CDR3 coding sequence is TGTGCCAGCAGCGTCGAAGTAGCGGGGAACGGCTACACCTTC. This gives the protein CASSVEVAGNGYTF. Based on the CDR3 plus reference TRBV7-9 and TRBJ1-2, the full variable domain is DTGVSQNPRHKITKRGQNVTFRCDPISEHNRLYWYRQTLGQGPEFLTYFQNEAQLEKSRLLSDRFSAERPKGSFSTLEIQRTEQGDSAMYLCASSVEVAGNGYTFGSGTRLTVV.

V usage is TRBV7-2 and J usage is TRBJ2-5, with 14 bases lining up with TRBD2. Unmatched junction bases numbered 8, after V lost 3 bases and J lost 2 bases. CDR1 is SGHTA, CDR2 FQGNSA, per germline. The CDR3 has 18 residues. The CDR3: CASSLTSGRVKGQETQYF. The CDR3 region has the DNA TGTGCCAGCAGCTTGACTAGCGGGAGGGTGAAAGGACAAGAGACCCAGTACTTC. Variable domain in full (rest from reference TRBV7-2 and TRBJ2-5): GAGVSQSPSNKVTEKGKDVELRCDPISGHTALYWYRQSLGQGLEFLIYFQGNSAPDKSGLPSDRFSAERTGGSVSTLTIQRTQQEDSAVYLCASSLTSGRVKGQETQYFGPGTRLLVL.

V and J are TRBV5-1 and TRBJ2-1; no reliable D call. Per germline, CDR1 SGHRS and CDR2 YFSETQ. The CDR3 has 11 residues. Between the trimmed V and J ends, which lost 4 bases and 6 bases, there was a span of 5 bases. This chain's CDR3 is CASSLLNEQFF. CDR3 bases: TGCGCCAGCAGCCTCCTCAATGAGCAGTTCTTC. Combining the CDR3 with reference TRBV5-1 and TRBJ2-1 gives the whole variable domain KAGVTQTPRYLIKTRGQQVTLSCSPISGHRSVSWYQQTPGQGLQFLFEYFSETQRNKGNFPGRFSGRQFSNSRSEMNVSTLELGDSALYLCASSLLNEQFFGPGTRLTVL.